The 31 T cell receptor beta chains below were found in one sample sequenced in a study of blood T cell repertoires in COVID-19. Measured with immunoSEQ multiplex PCR; TCRdb has only the in-frame clones, and not every one. This sample has hundreds of thousands of clones, with more than 90% found just once. Input material: PBMCs or T cells enriched from blood (not recorded which). Every receptor here comes from a man in his 60s who had recovered from COVID-19.

The gene calls are TRBV10-3 and TRBJ2-3, with 13 bases matching TRBD2. CDR3 length: 18 residues. Germline CDR1 and CDR2: ENHRY and SYGVKD. After removal of 10 bases from V and 1 base from J, the junction contained 14 bases not matched to a gene. The CDR3: CATRARAGLAGRTDTQYF. The CDR3 nucleotides are TGTGCCACCCGGGCTCGGGCGGGACTAGCGGGGCGCACAGATACGCAGTATTTT.

This CDR3 is CASSYSGGAQPQHF. The CDR3 coding sequence is TGTGCCAGCAGTTACTCGGGGGGGGCTCAGCCCCAGCATTTT. The chain carries TRBV6-2 or TRBV6-3 and TRBJ1-5; TRBD1 might be the D (6 bases). CDR1 is MNHEY, CDR2 SVGEGT, per germline. The V gene lost 0 bases and the J gene lost 6 bases, with 9 bases spanning the gap. The CDR3 is 14 amino acids.

This chain joins TRBV5-4 and TRBJ2-1; 10 nucleotides line up with TRBD1. The CDR3 consists of 19 residues. V lost 0 bases to trimming and J lost 1 base; unmatched junction nucleotides: 10. The germline gives CDR1 SGHNT, CDR2 YYREEE (reference sequence). The CDR3 DNA follows: TGTGCCAGCAGCTTGGGGACAGGGGGAGCGGGAAGGTCCTACAATGAGCAGTTCTTC. This sequence encodes CASSLGTGGAGRSYNEQFF.

In this sample, this clone turned up once. The chain uses TRBV6-5 and TRBJ1-5, with a weak D call TRBD1 (5 bases). The CDR3 length is 13 residues. Trimming shortened V by 0 bases and J by 6 bases, and 6 bases separated the two germline ends. The germline V gene encodes CDR1 MNHEY and CDR2 SVGAGI. In DNA, the CDR3 is TGTGCCAGCAGTTACTCTACAGGTCAGCCCCAGCATTTT. Amino acids: CASSYSTGQPQHF.

The chain carries TRBV11-2 and TRBJ2-7, with a tentative D call TRBD2 (6 bases). Trimming took off 4 bases at V and 1 base at J, with 8 bases between the two ends. CDR3 length: 13 amino acids. From germline, CDR1 is SGHAT and CDR2 FQNNGV. CDR3 coding DNA: TGTGCCAGCAGCTCGCGGGATTCCTACGAGCAGTACTTC. Amino acid sequence: CASSSRDSYEQYF.

This clone was seen only once. The chain recombines TRBV11-3 with TRBJ2-1; D is perhaps TRBD1 (6 bases). This CDR3 is 16 amino acids long. Germline CDR1 SGHNT, CDR2 YENEEA. V was cut by 5 bases and J by 7 bases, with 21 bases left in between. The CDR3 here is CASSRGKGLGGNEQFF. The DNA for the CDR3 is TGTGCCAGCAGCAGGGGGAAGGGCCTAGGTGGAAATGAGCAGTTCTTC.

CDR3 residues: CASSRIPGGTEKLFF. CDR3 coding DNA: TGTGCCAGCAGCCGGATACCGGGGGGTACTGAAAAACTGTTTTTT. V and J are TRBV6-5 and TRBJ1-4; maybe TRBD1 (5 bases). Germline lookup yields CDR1 MNHEY and CDR2 SVGAGI. CDR3 length: 15 amino acids. The V end lost 6 bases, the J end lost 7 bases, and 18 bases lay between the germline ends.

This chain uses TRBV15 with TRBJ2-1; 7 nucleotides line up with TRBD1. Germline loops: CDR1 LNHNV, CDR2 YYDKDF (reference sequence). The CDR3 loop spans 16 amino acids. J gave up 4 bases and V 0 bases, and 6 bases lay outside the gene matches. The CDR3 nucleotides read TGTGCCACCAGCAGAGATAGGGACAGACCTTACAATGAGCAGTTCTTC. Translating it yields CATSRDRDRPYNEQFF.

This chain uses TRBV5-1 with TRBJ2-1; perhaps TRBD1 as D (6 bases). CDR3 size: 13 residues. Germline CDR1 reads SGHRS; CDR2 reads YFSETQ. Trimming removed 7 bases at V and 4 bases at J, with 12 bases between. CDR3 sequence: CASHTDRYNEQFF. The CDR3 region has the DNA TGCGCCAGCCACACCGACAGGTACAATGAGCAGTTCTTC.

The chain joins TRBV5-1 to TRBJ1-4; 9 nucleotides align to TRBD1. The germline gives CDR1 SGHRS, CDR2 YFSETQ. The CDR3 has 15 amino acids. V was clipped by 4 bases and J by 8 bases; unmatched bases: 9. CDR3 protein: CASSPAGQGREKLFF. DNA of the CDR3: TGCGCCAGCAGCCCGGCGGGACAGGGTCGGGAAAAACTGTTTTTT.

The gene calls are TRBV6-2 or TRBV6-3 and TRBJ2-6; D is possibly TRBD1 (5 bases). The V and J ends lost 4 bases and 0 bases respectively, with 16 bases between them. There are 18 residues in the CDR3. From germline, CDR1 is MNHEY and CDR2 SVGEGT. The CDR3 here is CASSCDRNDDSGANVLTF. CDR3 in DNA: TGTGCCAGCAGTTGCGACAGAAATGATGACTCTGGGGCCAACGTCCTGACTTTC.

The rearrangement links TRBV5-1 to TRBJ1-3; D unclear. CDR1 is SGHRS, CDR2 YFSETQ, per germline. This CDR3 has 14 amino acids. The V end was cut by 1 base, the J end by 0 bases, with 5 bases between. In nucleotides, the CDR3 is TGCGCCAGCAGCTTGACAGACTCTGGAAACACCATATATTTT. Translation: CASSLTDSGNTIYF.

V gene TRBV5-5 combines with J gene TRBJ2-5, with 7 bases that match TRBD2. The length of the CDR3 is 15 residues. CDR1 is SGHKS and CDR2 is YYEKEE in the germline V gene (reference sequence). J was trimmed by 5 bases and V by 2 bases; bases with no gene match: 9. The CDR3 protein is CASSFSAGAGETQYF. In DNA, the CDR3 is TGTGCCAGCAGCTTTTCGGCGGGAGCGGGGGAGACCCAGTACTTC.

The rearrangement uses TRBV18 and TRBJ1-1; unclear D gene. V lost 2 bases and J 0 bases, leaving 10 bases between the germline ends. Germline V gives CDR1 KGHSH, CDR2 LQKENI. The CDR3 spans 15 residues. This CDR3 is CASSPEGGLNTEAFF. Here the CDR3 DNA reads TGTGCCAGCTCACCAGAGGGCGGTTTGAACACTGAAGCTTTCTTT. The full variable domain, completed using reference TRBV18 and TRBJ1-1, is NAGVMQNPRHLVRRRGQEARLRCSPMKGHSHVYWYRQLPEEGLKFMVYLQKENIIDESGMPKERFSAEFPKEGPSILRIQQVVRGDSAAYFCASSPEGGLNTEAFFGQGTRLTVV.

This clone was seen a single time. This chain links TRBV19 with TRBJ2-7; D is possibly TRBD2 (6 bases). V was shortened by 6 bases and J by 0 bases, with 9 bases between the two germline ends. The CDR3 covers 13 residues. CDR1 and CDR2 from the germline V gene are LNHDA and SQIVND (reference sequence). CDR3 DNA: TGTGCCAGTAGGGCGGGGAGCTCCTACGAGCAGTACTTC. This sequence encodes CASRAGSSYEQYF.

This chain links TRBV11-2 with TRBJ2-7; 11 bases fit TRBD2. The CDR3 length is 16 residues. Germline CDR1 SGHAT, CDR2 FQNNGV. V lost 1 base and J lost 1; bases outside the gene matches: 3. The CDR3, as DNA: TGTGCCAGCAGCTTAGGGGGACTAGCGGATTCCTACGAGCAGTACTTC. Its translation is CASSLGGLADSYEQYF.

The chain has TRBV11-3 and TRBJ2-2; D possibly corresponds to TRBD1 (6 bases). V was cut by 5 bases and J by 2 bases, with 15 bases left in between. CDR3 length: 16 amino acids. Germline V gives CDR1 SGHNT, CDR2 YENEEA. CDR3 sequence reads: CASSPGGSRNTGELFF. In DNA form, the CDR3 reads TGTGCCAGCAGCCCTGGGGGCTCGAGAAACACCGGGGAGCTGTTTTTT.

The chain couples TRBV5-1 to TRBJ1-2, with D possibly TRBD1 on 5 matching bases. Germline assignment: CDR1 SGHRS and CDR2 YFSETQ. This CDR3 has 15 residues. V was cut by 6 bases and J by 8 bases, with 23 bases left in between. The CDR3 spells CASKGFLESGGGYTF. The CDR3 bases are TGCGCCAGCAAAGGGTTTTTAGAGTCCGGGGGAGGCTACACCTTC. Drawing the rest from reference TRBV5-1 and TRBJ1-2, the complete variable domain is KAGVTQTPRYLIKTRGQQVTLSCSPISGHRSVSWYQQTPGQGLQFLFEYFSETQRNKGNFPGRFSGRQFSNSRSEMNVSTLELGDSALYLCASKGFLESGGGYTFGSGTRLTVV.

The chain carries TRBV12-5 and TRBJ1-2; tentatively, D is TRBD1 (6 bases). The germline V gene encodes CDR1 LGHNT and CDR2 FRNRAP. The CDR3 length is 14 residues. V gave up 5 bases and J gave up 5 bases, with 15 bases separating them. The CDR3: CASGREGGFYGYTF. CDR3 coding DNA: TGTGCTAGTGGTCGAGAGGGGGGGTTTTATGGCTACACCTTC.

The V call is TRBV7-3, the J call TRBJ1-1; 9 bases align to TRBD1. V lost 5 bases and J lost 4; bases outside the gene matches: 5. The length of the CDR3 is 14 residues. CDR1 and CDR2 from the germline V gene are SGHTA and FQGTGA. The CDR3 sequence is CASSQGTGSTEAFF. The DNA for the CDR3 is TGTGCCAGCAGCCAAGGGACAGGGAGCACTGAAGCTTTCTTT.

The chain employs TRBV4-1 and TRBJ2-3; 7 nucleotides line up with TRBD1. The CDR3 contains 16 residues. The germline CDR1 and CDR2 sequences are MGHRA and YSYEKL. V lost 3 bases and J lost 0; bases outside the gene matches: 6. The CDR3 DNA reads as TGCGCCAGCAGCCATAAGGGACAGTCTAGCACAGATACGCAGTATTTT. As protein: CASSHKGQSSTDTQYF.

The V and J genes are TRBV7-7 and TRBJ1-3; 7 positions agree with TRBD1. The germline CDR1 and CDR2 sequences are SSHAT and FNYEAQ (reference sequence). The CDR3 is 12 residues long. CDR3 region: CAIQGEGNTIYF. CDR3 nucleotide sequence: TGTGCTATCCAGGGGGAGGGAAACACCATATATTTT. The entire variable domain, with the rest obtained from reference TRBV7-7 and TRBJ1-3, is as follows: GAGVSQSPRYKVTKRGQDVTLRCDPISSHATLYWYQQALGQGPEFLTYFNYEAQPDKSGLPSDRFSAERPEGSISTLTIQRTEQRDSAMYRCAIQGEGNTIYFGEGSWLTVV.

This chain uses TRBV11-2 with TRBJ2-4, with D tentatively TRBD2 (7 bases). The germline V gene has CDR1 SGHAT and CDR2 FQNNGV. This CDR3 has 18 residues. The germline V and J ends were trimmed by 0 bases and 3 bases, with 18 bases remaining between them. The CDR3 here is CASSLDLRGLNVKNIQYF. CDR3 DNA sequence: TGTGCCAGCAGCTTAGATCTGCGGGGGCTAAATGTCAAAAACATTCAGTACTTC.

CDR3 protein: CAWSAGLAERNEQFF. The CDR3 bases are TGTGCCTGGAGTGCCGGACTAGCGGAGAGAAATGAGCAGTTCTTC. J is TRBJ2-1 and V is TRBV30; 10 nucleotides match TRBD2. The V segment lost 1 base and the J segment 7 bases; nucleotides outside the gene matches: 7. CDR1 and CDR2 from the germline V gene are GTSNPN and SVGIG (reference sequence). The CDR3 contains 15 residues.

This chain uses TRBV19 with TRBJ1-2; D is uncertain. This CDR3 spans 15 amino acids. Deletions cut 6 bases from V and 4 bases from J, with 18 bases between. Germline values: CDR1 LNHDA, CDR2 SQIVND (reference sequence). In DNA, the CDR3 is TGTGCCAGTAGAAAAGACATGAATTTAGGCTATGGCTACACCTTC. It encodes CASRKDMNLGYGYTF.

V usage is TRBV29-1 and J usage is TRBJ2-7; 7 bases align to TRBD2. The CDR3 is made up of 14 amino acids. The germline V gene encodes CDR1 SQVTM and CDR2 ANQGSEA. The V gene end was trimmed by 5 bases and the J gene end by 1 base; junction bases not matched to a gene: 8. The CDR3 reads CSVFDRGVSYEQYF. The CDR3 bases are TGCAGCGTTTTTGATCGGGGGGTGTCCTACGAGCAGTACTTC.

The sample holds one count of this clone. This chain joins TRBV19 and TRBJ1-4; 8 nucleotides line up with TRBD1. CDR3 length equals 14 residues. V was pared by 7 bases and J by 5 bases, with 6 bases of the junction left unmatched. CDR1 is LNHDA, CDR2 SQIVND, per germline (reference sequence). In DNA, the CDR3 is TGTGCCAGTACCAGGGGGCGTTTAAATGAAAAACTGTTTTTT. Translated: CASTRGRLNEKLFF.

This CDR3 is CSVNSLLEAFF. Here the CDR3 DNA reads TGCAGCGTTAACAGTCTCTTAGAAGCTTTCTTT. The chain couples TRBV29-1 to TRBJ1-1; no definite D call. The V and J ends lost 5 bases and 8 bases respectively, with 12 bases between them. This CDR3 is built from 11 residues. Germline CDR1 SQVTM, CDR2 ANQGSEA.

The V call is TRBV7-9, the J call TRBJ2-7; no firm D call. This CDR3 has 14 residues. In germline, CDR1 is SEHNR, CDR2 FQNEAQ (reference sequence). Trimming removed 6 bases from V and 4 bases from J, with 16 bases in between. In nucleotides, the CDR3 is TGTGCCAGCAGTGGCGAGCGCCCCGAATACGAGCAGTACTTC. The encoded protein is CASSGERPEYEQYF.

The chain employs TRBV25-1 and TRBJ2-6; D perhaps matches TRBD1 (5 bases). The CDR3 is 18 residues long. CDR1 is MGHDK and CDR2 is SYGVNS in the germline V gene. Trimming took off 1 base at V and 1 base at J, with 14 bases between the two ends. The CDR3 DNA sequence: TGTGCCAGCAGTGAATTCCGACCCAGGGATTCTGGGGCCAACGTCCTGACTTTC. Protein product: CASSEFRPRDSGANVLTF.

The chain joins TRBV7-2 to TRBJ2-7, with 8 bases aligning to TRBD2. CDR1 SGHTA and CDR2 FQGNSA come from the germline V gene. V lost 6 bases, J lost 6 bases, and 10 bases stayed unmatched. This CDR3 spans 14 amino acids. CDR3 sequence: CASRTKRESIEQYF. Here the CDR3 DNA reads TGTGCCAGCAGAACAAAGCGGGAGTCGATCGAGCAGTACTTC. The full variable domain, rest sourced from reference TRBV7-2 and TRBJ2-7, is GAGVSQSPSNKVTEKGKDVELRCDPISGHTALYWYRQSLGQGLEFLIYFQGNSAPDKSGLPSDRFSAERTGGSVSTLTIQRTQQEDSAVYLCASRTKRESIEQYFGPGTRLTVT.